A selection of T cell receptor beta chains follows, all from one sample in a study of blood T cell repertoires in COVID-19. Profiled with immunoSEQ multiplex PCR; TCRdb holds only in-frame clones, not every one. The repertoire holds roughly 130,000 clones, roughly 85% seen once, with roughly 3.4% in the top ten. The sample was peripheral blood. These TCRs come from a man aged 60-69 years with acute or convalescent COVID-19. CDR3s include the opening cysteine and the closing phenylalanine or tryptophan. The D gene is left open where the match is weak. Clone sizes are given selectively: once, few, many, or a class where the clone is expanded.

clone_size: -; j_call: TRBJ1-1; d_call: -; v_call: TRBV4-2; cdr3_nt: TGTGCCAGCAGCCAAACAGTACTGAACACTGAAGCTTTCTTT; cdr3_aa: CASSQTVLNTEAFF
clone_size: -; j_call: TRBJ1-6; d_call: -; v_call: TRBV28; cdr3_nt: TGTGCCAGCAGTTTGTCTCCGGGGGATTCACCCCTCCACTTT; cdr3_aa: CASSLSPGDSPLHF
clone_size: -; j_call: TRBJ1-2; d_call: -; v_call: TRBV28; cdr3_nt: TGTGCCAGCAGTTCAGGGTATGGCTACACCTTC; cdr3_aa: CASSSGYGYTF
clone_size: -; j_call: TRBJ1-1; d_call: -; v_call: TRBV3-1/TRBV3-2; cdr3_nt: TGTGCCAGCAGCCTACAGGGTGAGGCTTTCTTT; cdr3_aa: CASSLQGEAFF
clone_size: -; j_call: TRBJ1-2; d_call: -; v_call: TRBV2; cdr3_nt: TGTGCCAGCAGTGAAGAACGGAACTATGGCTACACCTTC; cdr3_aa: CASSEERNYGYTF
clone_size: -; j_call: TRBJ1-1; d_call: -; v_call: TRBV6-2/TRBV6-3; cdr3_nt: TGTGCCAGCAGTTCTCGACACCAGAACACTGAAGCTTTCTTT; cdr3_aa: CASSSRHQNTEAFF
clone_size: -; j_call: TRBJ1-3; d_call: TRBD1; v_call: TRBV7-2; cdr3_nt: TGTGCCAGCAGCTCAGTGGGGACAGGGCCTGGAAACACCATATATTTT; cdr3_aa: CASSSVGTGPGNTIYF
clone_size: -; j_call: TRBJ2-7; d_call: TRBD2; v_call: TRBV20-1; cdr3_nt: TGCAGTGCCAGTGGGACTAGCGGGAACTACGAGCAGTACTTC; cdr3_aa: CSASGTSGNYEQYF
clone_size: -; j_call: TRBJ2-7; d_call: TRBD1; v_call: TRBV25-1; cdr3_nt: TGTGCCAGCAGTCACAGGGGGCATTCCTACGAGCAGTACTTC; cdr3_aa: CASSHRGHSYEQYF
clone_size: many; j_call: TRBJ2-1; d_call: -; v_call: TRBV12-3/TRBV12-4; cdr3_nt: TGTGCCAGCAGTCCCCCGGAGTTCTTC; cdr3_aa: CASSPPEFF
clone_size: -; j_call: TRBJ2-1; d_call: -; v_call: TRBV19; cdr3_nt: TGTGCCAGTAGTATAGGACAGGCCATGGGGTGGGAGCAGTTCTTC; cdr3_aa: CASSIGQAMGWEQFF
clone_size: -; j_call: TRBJ1-2; d_call: -; v_call: TRBV7-9; cdr3_nt: TGTGCCAGCAGCTTAAACAGGGCGGGCTACACCTTC; cdr3_aa: CASSLNRAGYTF
clone_size: -; j_call: TRBJ2-1; d_call: -; v_call: TRBV6-4; cdr3_nt: TGTGCCAGCAGTGATACCTGGCAGGGCAATGAGCAGTTCTTC; cdr3_aa: CASSDTWQGNEQFF
clone_size: -; j_call: TRBJ2-1; d_call: TRBD2; v_call: TRBV27; cdr3_nt: TGTGCCAGCCGAGAAGCGGGAGGCCCACAACCAGCCGATTCCTACAATGAGCAGTTCTTC; cdr3_aa: CASREAGGPQPADSYNEQFF
clone_size: -; j_call: TRBJ2-2; d_call: -; v_call: TRBV5-1; cdr3_nt: TGCGCCAGCGGGCAGTCAGGGTTAATTGAAACCGGGGAGCTGTTTTTT; cdr3_aa: CASGQSGLIETGELFF
clone_size: -; j_call: TRBJ1-2; d_call: -; v_call: TRBV12-3/TRBV12-4; cdr3_nt: TGTGCCAGCAGTCTCGGCAGGGATAGTGGCTACACCTTC; cdr3_aa: CASSLGRDSGYTF
clone_size: -; j_call: TRBJ1-1; d_call: TRBD1; v_call: TRBV10-3; cdr3_nt: TGTGCCATCACCGGACAGGGGAGCAAGGACACTGAAGCTTTCTTT; cdr3_aa: CAITGQGSKDTEAFF
clone_size: -; j_call: TRBJ2-1; d_call: -; v_call: TRBV11-2; cdr3_nt: TGTGCCAGCAGCTCTCGACTAGGGTGGGACAATGAGCAGTTCTTC; cdr3_aa: CASSSRLGWDNEQFF
clone_size: -; j_call: TRBJ2-4; d_call: TRBD2; v_call: TRBV19; cdr3_nt: TGTGCCAGTAAATCTCGACTAGCGGGAGTTGAGTACATTCAGTACTTC; cdr3_aa: CASKSRLAGVEYIQYF
clone_size: -; j_call: TRBJ2-7; d_call: -; v_call: TRBV2; cdr3_nt: TGTGCCAGCACTAGAACCTACGAGCAGTACTTC; cdr3_aa: CASTRTYEQYF
clone_size: -; j_call: TRBJ1-1; d_call: -; v_call: TRBV6-5; cdr3_nt: TGTGCCAGCAGTTACCTGGCGGCTGGCTTCACTGAAGCTTTCTTT; cdr3_aa: CASSYLAAGFTEAFF
clone_size: -; j_call: TRBJ2-7; d_call: -; v_call: TRBV11-1; cdr3_nt: TGTGCCAGCAGCTTATTATCAGCGGGCCTCTCCTACGAGCAGTACTTC; cdr3_aa: CASSLLSAGLSYEQYF
clone_size: -; j_call: TRBJ2-7; d_call: TRBD2; v_call: TRBV28; cdr3_nt: TGTGCCAGCAGGGTAGCGGGAGCTGGGTCCTACGAGCAGTACTTC; cdr3_aa: CASRVAGAGSYEQYF
clone_size: -; j_call: TRBJ1-1; d_call: -; v_call: TRBV28; cdr3_nt: TGTGCCAGCAGTTTAGGCGCCTTGAGGGACACTGAAGCTTTCTTT; cdr3_aa: CASSLGALRDTEAFF
clone_size: -; j_call: TRBJ1-2; d_call: TRBD1; v_call: TRBV18; cdr3_nt: TGTGCCAGCTCACCTGGGACAGGGGGAGATGGCTACACCTTC; cdr3_aa: CASSPGTGGDGYTF
clone_size: few; j_call: TRBJ1-2; d_call: -; v_call: TRBV6-5; cdr3_nt: TGTGCCAGCAGTCCCTCCCGGGGTCGGGCCTATGGCTACACCTTC; cdr3_aa: CASSPSRGRAYGYTF
clone_size: -; j_call: TRBJ2-1; d_call: -; v_call: TRBV6-2/TRBV6-3; cdr3_nt: TGTGCCAGCAGTTACTCCCTGCAGGGCAATGAGCAGTTCTTC; cdr3_aa: CASSYSLQGNEQFF
clone_size: -; j_call: TRBJ1-2; d_call: -; v_call: TRBV12-3/TRBV12-4; cdr3_nt: TGTGCCAGCAGTTTAGCAGGGGAGGGTGGCTACACCTTC; cdr3_aa: CASSLAGEGGYTF
clone_size: -; j_call: TRBJ1-2; d_call: -; v_call: TRBV9; cdr3_nt: TGTGCCAGCAGCGTAGGGACAGCTAACTATGGCTACACCTTC; cdr3_aa: CASSVGTANYGYTF